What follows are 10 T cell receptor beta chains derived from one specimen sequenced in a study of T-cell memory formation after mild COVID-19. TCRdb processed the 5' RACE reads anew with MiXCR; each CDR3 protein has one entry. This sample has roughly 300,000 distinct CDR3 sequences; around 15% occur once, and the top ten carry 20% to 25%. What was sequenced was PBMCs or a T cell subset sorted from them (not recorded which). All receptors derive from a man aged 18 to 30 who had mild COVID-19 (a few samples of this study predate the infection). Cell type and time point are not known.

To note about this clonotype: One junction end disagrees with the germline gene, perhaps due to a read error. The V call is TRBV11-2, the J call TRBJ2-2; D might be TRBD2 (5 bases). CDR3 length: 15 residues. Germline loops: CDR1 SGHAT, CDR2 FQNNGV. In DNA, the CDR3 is TGTGCCAGCAGCCCGGACTCCGCGGCCACCCGGGAGCTGTTTTTT. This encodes CASSPDSAATRELFF.

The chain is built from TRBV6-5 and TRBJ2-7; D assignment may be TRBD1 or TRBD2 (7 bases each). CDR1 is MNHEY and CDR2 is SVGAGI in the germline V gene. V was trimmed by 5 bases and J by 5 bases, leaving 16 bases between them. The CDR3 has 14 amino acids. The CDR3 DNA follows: TGTGCCAGCAGTCAATGGGAGGGGGCCGACGAGCAGTACTTC. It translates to CASSQWEGADEQYF.

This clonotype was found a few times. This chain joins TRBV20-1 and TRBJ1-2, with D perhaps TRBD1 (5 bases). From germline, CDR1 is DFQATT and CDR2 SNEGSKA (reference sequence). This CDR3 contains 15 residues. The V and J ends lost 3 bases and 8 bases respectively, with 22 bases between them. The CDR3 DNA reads TGCAGTGCTAGCCTACCAGGGACGGAAAAAATCGGCTACACCTTC. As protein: CSASLPGTEKIGYTF.

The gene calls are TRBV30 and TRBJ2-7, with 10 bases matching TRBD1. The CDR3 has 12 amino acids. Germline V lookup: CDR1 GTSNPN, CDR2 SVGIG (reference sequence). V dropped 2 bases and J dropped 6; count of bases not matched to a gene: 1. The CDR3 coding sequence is TGTGCCTGGAGTAGGACAGGGGGCGAGCAGTACTTC. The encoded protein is CAWSRTGGEQYF.

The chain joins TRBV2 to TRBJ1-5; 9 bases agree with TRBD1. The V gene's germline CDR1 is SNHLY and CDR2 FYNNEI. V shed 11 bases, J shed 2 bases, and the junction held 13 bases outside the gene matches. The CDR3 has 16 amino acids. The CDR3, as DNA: TGTGCCTCCGGCGGGGGGAGGGACAGGGGCAATCAGCCCCAGCATTTT. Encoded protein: CASGGGRDRGNQPQHF.

The CDR3 DNA is TGTGCCAGCAGCTTCGGGACAGGGGGTGACCATGGCTACACCTTC. It yields the protein CASSFGTGGDHGYTF. The V call is TRBV7-8, the J call TRBJ1-2; 11 positions agree with TRBD1. Trimming at V came to 3 bases and at J to 6 bases, leaving 6 bases not matched to a gene. The CDR3 length is 15 residues. Germline V gene data show CDR1 as SGHVS and CDR2 as FQNEAQ.

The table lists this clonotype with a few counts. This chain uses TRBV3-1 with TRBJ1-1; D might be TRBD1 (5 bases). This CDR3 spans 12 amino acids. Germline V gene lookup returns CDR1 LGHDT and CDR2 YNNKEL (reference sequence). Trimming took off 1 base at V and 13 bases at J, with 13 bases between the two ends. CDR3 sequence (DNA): TGTGCCAGCAGCCAAGGGACAAATAATGGTTTCTTT. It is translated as CASSQGTNNGFF.

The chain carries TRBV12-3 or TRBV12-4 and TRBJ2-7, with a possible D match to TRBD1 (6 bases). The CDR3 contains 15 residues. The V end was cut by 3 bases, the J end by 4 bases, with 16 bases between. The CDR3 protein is CASSFGQGNRYEQYF. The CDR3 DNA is TGTGCCAGCAGTTTCGGGCAGGGGAACCGGTACGAGCAGTACTTC.

CDR3 loop: CAIRGDYPPPETQYF. The CDR3 DNA reads TGTGCCATCCGGGGGGACTACCCGCCCCCTGAGACCCAGTACTTC. The rearrangement links TRBV10-3 to TRBJ2-5, with 7 positions matching TRBD2. The ends lost 8 bases at V and 5 bases at J; junction bases unmatched: 14. Germline lookup yields CDR1 ENHRY and CDR2 SYGVKD. The CDR3 has 15 residues.

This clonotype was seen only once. The CDR3 bases are TGTGCCAGCAGTTACCGTGGGACACAGGGGAGAGACACAGATACGCAGTATTTT. Its translation: CASSYRGTQGRDTDTQYF. The chain employs TRBV6-5 and TRBJ2-3; TRBD1 aligns across 7 bases. V shed 2 bases, J shed 2 bases, and the junction held 13 bases outside the gene matches. The CDR3 is 18 amino acids. The V gene's germline CDR1 is MNHEY and CDR2 SVGAGI.